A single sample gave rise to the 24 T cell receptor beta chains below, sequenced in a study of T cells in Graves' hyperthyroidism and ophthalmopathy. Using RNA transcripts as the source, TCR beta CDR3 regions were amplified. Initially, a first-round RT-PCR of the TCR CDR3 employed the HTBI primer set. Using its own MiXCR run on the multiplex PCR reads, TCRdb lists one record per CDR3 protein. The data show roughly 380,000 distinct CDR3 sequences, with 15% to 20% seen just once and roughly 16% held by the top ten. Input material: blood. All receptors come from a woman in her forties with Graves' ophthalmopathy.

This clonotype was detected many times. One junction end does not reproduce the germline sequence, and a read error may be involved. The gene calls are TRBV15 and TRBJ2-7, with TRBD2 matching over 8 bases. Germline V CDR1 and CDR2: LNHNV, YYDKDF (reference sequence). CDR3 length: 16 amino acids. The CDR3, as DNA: TGTGCCACCAGCTCCCGCGGGACTAGTGCCTCCGACGAGCAGTACTTC. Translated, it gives CATSSRGTSASDEQYF.

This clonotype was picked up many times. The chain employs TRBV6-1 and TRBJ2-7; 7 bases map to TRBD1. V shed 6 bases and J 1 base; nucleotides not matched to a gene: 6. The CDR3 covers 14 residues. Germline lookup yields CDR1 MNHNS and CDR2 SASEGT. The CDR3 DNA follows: TGTGCCAGCAGCAGAGACAGGGATTCCTACGAGCAGTACTTC. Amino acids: CASSRDRDSYEQYF.

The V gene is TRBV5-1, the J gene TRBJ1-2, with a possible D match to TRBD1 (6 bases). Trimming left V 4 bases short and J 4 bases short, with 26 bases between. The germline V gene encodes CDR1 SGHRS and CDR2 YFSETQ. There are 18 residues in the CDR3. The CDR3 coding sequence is TGCGCCAGCAGCCTTGGTCTACTCACAGGGATCCGCACCTATGGCTACACCTTC. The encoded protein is CASSLGLLTGIRTYGYTF.

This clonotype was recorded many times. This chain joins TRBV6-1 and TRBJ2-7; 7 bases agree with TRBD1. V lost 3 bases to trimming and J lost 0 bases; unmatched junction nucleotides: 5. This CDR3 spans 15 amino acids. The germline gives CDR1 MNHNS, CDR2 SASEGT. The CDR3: CASSDRTGSSYEQYF. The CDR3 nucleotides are TGTGCCAGCAGTGACAGGACAGGAAGCTCCTACGAGCAGTACTTC.

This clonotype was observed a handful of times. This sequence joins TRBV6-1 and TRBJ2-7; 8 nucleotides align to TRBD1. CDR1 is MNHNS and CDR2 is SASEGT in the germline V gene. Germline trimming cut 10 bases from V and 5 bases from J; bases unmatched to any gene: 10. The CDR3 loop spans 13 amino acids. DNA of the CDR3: TGTGCCACCTCTTGGACAGGGAGTGACGAGCAGTACTTC. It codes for CATSWTGSDEQYF.

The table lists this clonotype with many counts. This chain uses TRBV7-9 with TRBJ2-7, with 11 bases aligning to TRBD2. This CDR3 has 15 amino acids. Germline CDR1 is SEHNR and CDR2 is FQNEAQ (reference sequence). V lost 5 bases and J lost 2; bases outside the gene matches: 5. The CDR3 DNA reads TGTGCCAGCAGCGCAACTAGCGGGAGAGCCTACGAGCAGTACTTC. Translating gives CASSATSGRAYEQYF.

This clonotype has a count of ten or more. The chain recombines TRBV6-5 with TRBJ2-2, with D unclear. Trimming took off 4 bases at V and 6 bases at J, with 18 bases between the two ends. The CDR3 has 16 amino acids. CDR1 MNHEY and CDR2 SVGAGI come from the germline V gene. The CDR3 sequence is CASSFERASYPGELFF. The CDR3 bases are TGTGCCAGCAGTTTTGAAAGGGCATCCTATCCCGGGGAGCTGTTTTTT.

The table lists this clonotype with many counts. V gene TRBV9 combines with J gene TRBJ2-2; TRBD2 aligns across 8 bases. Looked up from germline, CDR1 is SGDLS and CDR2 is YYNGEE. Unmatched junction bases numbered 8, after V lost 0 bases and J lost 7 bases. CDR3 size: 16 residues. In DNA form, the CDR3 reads TGTGCCAGCAGCGTAGAGTCGGGAGGGCGTAACGGGGAGCTGTTTTTT. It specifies CASSVESGGRNGELFF.

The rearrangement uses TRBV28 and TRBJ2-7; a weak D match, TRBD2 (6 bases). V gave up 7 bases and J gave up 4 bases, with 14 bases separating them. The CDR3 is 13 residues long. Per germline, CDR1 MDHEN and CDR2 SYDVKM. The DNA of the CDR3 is TGTGCCAGCACCCTCCTGGAGGGTTACGAGCAGTACTTC. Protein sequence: CASTLLEGYEQYF.

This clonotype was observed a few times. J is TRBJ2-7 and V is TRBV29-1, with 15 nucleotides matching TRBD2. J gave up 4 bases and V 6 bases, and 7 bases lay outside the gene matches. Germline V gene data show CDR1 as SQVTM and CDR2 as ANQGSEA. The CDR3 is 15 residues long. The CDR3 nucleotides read TGCAGCGTGGGACTAGCGGGAGGTCGGGAATACGAGCAGTACTTC. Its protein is CSVGLAGGREYEQYF.

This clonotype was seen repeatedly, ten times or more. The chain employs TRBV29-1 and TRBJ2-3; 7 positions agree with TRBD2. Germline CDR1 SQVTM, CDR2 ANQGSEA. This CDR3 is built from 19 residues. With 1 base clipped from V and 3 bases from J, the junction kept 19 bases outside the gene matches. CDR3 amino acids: CSVEGHIQGGRVRTDTQYF. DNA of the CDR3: TGCAGCGTTGAAGGCCACATTCAGGGCGGGAGAGTAAGGACAGATACGCAGTATTTT.

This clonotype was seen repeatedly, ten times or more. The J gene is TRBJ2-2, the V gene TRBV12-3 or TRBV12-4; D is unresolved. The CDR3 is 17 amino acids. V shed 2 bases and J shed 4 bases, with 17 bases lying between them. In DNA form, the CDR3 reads TGTGCCAGCAGTTTAATTTCCAGAAGATCTATCACCGGGGAGCTGTTTTTT. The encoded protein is CASSLISRRSITGELFF.

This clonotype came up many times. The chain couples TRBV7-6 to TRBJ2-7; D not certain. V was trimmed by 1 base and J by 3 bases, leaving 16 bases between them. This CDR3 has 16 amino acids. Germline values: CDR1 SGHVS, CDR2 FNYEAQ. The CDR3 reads CASSLVDQSGFYEQYF. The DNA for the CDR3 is TGTGCCAGCAGCTTAGTGGATCAGAGTGGCTTCTACGAGCAGTACTTC.

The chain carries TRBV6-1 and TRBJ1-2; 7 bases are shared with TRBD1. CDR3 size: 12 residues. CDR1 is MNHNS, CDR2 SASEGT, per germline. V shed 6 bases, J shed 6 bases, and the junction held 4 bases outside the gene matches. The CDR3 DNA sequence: TGTGCCAGCAGAGACAGGGCGGATGGCTACACCTTC. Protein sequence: CASRDRADGYTF.

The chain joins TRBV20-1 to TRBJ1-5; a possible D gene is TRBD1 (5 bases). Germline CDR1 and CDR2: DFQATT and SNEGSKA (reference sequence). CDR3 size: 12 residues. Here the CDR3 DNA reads TGCAGCGGCCGGGGGACTAATCAGCCCCAGCATTTT. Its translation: CSGRGTNQPQHF.

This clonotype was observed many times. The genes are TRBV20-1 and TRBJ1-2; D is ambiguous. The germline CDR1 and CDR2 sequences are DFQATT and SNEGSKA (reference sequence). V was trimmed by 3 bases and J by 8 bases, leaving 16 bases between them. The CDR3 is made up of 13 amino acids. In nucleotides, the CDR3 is TGCAGTGCTAGTTCGACGGCCAGCTACGGCTACACCTTC. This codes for CSASSTASYGYTF.

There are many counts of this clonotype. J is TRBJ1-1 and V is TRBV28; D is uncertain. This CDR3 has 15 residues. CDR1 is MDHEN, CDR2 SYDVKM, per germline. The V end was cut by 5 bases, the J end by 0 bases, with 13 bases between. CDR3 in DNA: TGTGCCAGCAGTCCGCCCTGGGGTCTGAACACTGAAGCTTTCTTT. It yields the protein CASSPPWGLNTEAFF. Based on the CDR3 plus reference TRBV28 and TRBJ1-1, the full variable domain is DVKVTQSSRYLVKRTGEKVFLECVQDMDHENMFWYRQDPGLGLRLIYFSYDVKMKEKGDIPEGYSVSREKKERFSLILESASTNQTSMYLCASSPPWGLNTEAFFGQGTRLTVV.

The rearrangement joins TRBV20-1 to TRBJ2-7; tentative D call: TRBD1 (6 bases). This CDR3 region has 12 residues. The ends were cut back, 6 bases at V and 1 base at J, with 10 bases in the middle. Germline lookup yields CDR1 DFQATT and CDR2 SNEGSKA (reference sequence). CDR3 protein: CSAGARSYEQYF. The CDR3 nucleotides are TGCAGTGCGGGGGCTCGTTCCTACGAGCAGTACTTC.

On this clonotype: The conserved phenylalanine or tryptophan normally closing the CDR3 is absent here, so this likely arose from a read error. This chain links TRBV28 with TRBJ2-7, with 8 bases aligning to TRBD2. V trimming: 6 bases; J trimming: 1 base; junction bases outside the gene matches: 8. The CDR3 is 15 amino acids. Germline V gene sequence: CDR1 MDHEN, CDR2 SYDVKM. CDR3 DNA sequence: TGTGCCAGCAGGCGCGGTAGCGGGAAATCCTACGAGCAGTACCTC. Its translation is CASRRGSGKSYEQYL.

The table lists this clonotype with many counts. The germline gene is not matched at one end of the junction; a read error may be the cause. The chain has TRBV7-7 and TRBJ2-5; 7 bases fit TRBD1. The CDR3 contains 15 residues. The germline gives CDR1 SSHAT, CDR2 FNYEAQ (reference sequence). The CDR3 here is CASSLGGQRLETQYF. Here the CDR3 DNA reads TGTGCTAGCAGCTTAGGGGGACAGAGACTAGAGACCCAGTACTTC.

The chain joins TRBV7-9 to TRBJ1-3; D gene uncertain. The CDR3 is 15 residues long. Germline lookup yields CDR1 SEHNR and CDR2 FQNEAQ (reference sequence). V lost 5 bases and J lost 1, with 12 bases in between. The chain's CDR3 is CASSAALASGNTIYF. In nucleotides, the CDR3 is TGTGCCAGCAGCGCCGCCCTAGCATCTGGAAACACCATATATTTT.

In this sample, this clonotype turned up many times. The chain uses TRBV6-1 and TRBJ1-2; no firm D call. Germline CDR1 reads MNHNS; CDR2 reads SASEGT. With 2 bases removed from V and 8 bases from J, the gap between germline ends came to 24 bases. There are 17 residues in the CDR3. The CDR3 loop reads CASSERPGRIPFWGYTF. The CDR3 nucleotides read TGTGCCAGCAGTGAACGGCCAGGCAGAATCCCTTTCTGGGGCTACACCTTC.

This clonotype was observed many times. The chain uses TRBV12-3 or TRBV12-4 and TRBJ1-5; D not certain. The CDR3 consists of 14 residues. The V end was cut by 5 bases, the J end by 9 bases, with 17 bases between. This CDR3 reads CASSLRTRGGPQHF. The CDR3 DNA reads TGTGCCAGCAGTCTACGGACCCGAGGTGGGCCCCAGCATTTT.

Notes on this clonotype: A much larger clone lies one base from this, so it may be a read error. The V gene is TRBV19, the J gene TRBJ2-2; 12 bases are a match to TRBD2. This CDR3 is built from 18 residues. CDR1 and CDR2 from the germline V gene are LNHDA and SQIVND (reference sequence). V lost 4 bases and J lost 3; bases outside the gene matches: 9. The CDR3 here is CASSSSNRLAGDTGELFF. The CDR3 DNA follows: TGTGCCAGTAGTAGCTCAAATCGACTAGCGGGAGACACCGGGGAGCTGTTTTTT. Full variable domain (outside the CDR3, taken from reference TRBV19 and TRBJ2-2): DGGITQSPKYLFRKEGQNVTLSCEQNLNHDAMYWYRQDPGQGLRLIYYSQIVNDFQKGDIAEGYSVSREKKESFPLTVTSAQKNPTAFYLCASSSSNRLAGDTGELFFGEGSRLTVL.